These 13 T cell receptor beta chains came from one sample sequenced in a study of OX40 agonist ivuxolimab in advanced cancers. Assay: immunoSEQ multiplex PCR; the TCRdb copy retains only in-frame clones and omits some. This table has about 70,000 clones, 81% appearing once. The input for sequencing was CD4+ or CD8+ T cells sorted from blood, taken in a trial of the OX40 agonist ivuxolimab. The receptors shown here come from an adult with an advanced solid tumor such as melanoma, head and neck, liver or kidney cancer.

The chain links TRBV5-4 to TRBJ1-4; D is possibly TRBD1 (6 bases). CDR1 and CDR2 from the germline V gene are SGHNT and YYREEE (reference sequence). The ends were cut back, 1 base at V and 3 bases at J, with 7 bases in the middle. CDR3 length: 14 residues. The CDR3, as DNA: TGTGCCAGCAGCTTGACAGGGTCTAATGAAAAACTGTTTTTT. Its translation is CASSLTGSNEKLFF.

This CDR3 is CASSLSSRLNRISYNSPLHF. For the CDR3, the DNA is TGTGCCAGCAGTTTATCTTCTCGGCTAAACCGCATCTCCTATAATTCACCCCTCCACTTT. The V call is TRBV27, the J call TRBJ1-6; D gene ambiguous. V lost 0 bases and J lost 0, with 18 bases in between. This CDR3 contains 20 residues. Germline V gives CDR1 MNHEY, CDR2 SMNVEV (reference sequence).

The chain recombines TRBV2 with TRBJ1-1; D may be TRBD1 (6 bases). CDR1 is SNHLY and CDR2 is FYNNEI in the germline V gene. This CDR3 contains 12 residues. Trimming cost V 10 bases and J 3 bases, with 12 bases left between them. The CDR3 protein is CATTGLDTEAFF. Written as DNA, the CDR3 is TGTGCCACTACAGGGTTGGACACTGAAGCTTTCTTT.

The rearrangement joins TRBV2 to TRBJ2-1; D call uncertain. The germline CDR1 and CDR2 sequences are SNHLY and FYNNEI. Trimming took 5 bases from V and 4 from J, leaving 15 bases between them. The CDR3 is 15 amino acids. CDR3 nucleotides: TGTGCCAGCAGTTTCTCGACTGGAGCATACAATGAGCAGTTCTTC. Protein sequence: CASSFSTGAYNEQFF.

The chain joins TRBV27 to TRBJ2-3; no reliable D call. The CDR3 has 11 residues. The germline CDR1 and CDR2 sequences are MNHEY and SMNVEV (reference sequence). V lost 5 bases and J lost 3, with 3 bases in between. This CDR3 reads CASSTTDTQYF. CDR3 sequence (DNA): TGTGCCAGCAGTACGACAGATACGCAGTATTTT.

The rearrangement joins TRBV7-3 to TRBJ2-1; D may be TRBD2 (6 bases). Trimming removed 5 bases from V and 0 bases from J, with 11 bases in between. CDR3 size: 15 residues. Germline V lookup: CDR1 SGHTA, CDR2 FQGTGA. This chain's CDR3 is CASSKAGSSYNEQFF. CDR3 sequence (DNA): TGTGCCAGCAGCAAAGCGGGCAGCTCCTACAATGAGCAGTTCTTC.

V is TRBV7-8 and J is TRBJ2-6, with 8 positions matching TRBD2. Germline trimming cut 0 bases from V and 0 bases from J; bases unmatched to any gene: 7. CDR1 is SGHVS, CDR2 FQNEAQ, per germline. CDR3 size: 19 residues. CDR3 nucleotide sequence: TGTGCCAGCAGCTTAGCGACCGGGGGGGCCAGCTCTGGGGCCAACGTCCTGACTTTC. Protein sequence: CASSLATGGASSGANVLTF.

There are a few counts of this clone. Here the CDR3 reads CASGLWAPQHF. The CDR3 DNA reads TGTGCTAGTGGTTTGTGGGCGCCCCAGCATTTT. The chain uses TRBV12-5 and TRBJ1-5; D not resolved. Germline CDR1 is LGHNT and CDR2 is FRNRAP. Deletions cut 2 bases from V and 9 bases from J, with 5 bases between. This CDR3 has 11 residues.

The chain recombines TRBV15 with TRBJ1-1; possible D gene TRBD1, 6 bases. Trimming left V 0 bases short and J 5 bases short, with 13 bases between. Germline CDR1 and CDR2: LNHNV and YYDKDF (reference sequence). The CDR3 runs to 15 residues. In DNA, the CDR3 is TGTGCCACCAGCAGAGAGGGAACAGGGTGGACTGAAGCTTTCTTT. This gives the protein CATSREGTGWTEAFF.

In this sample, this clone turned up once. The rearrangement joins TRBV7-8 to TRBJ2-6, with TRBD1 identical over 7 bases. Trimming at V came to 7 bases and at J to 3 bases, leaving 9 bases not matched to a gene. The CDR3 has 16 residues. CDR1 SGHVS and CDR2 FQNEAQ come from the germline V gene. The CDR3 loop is CASISDRTIGANVLTF. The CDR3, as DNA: TGTGCCAGCATTTCGGACAGGACCATTGGGGCCAACGTCCTGACTTTC. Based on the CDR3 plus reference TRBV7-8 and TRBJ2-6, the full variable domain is GAGVSQSPRYKVAKRGQDVALRCDPISGHVSLFWYQQALGQGPEFLTYFQNEAQLDKSGLPSDRFFAERPEGSVSTLKIQRTQQEDSAVYLCASISDRTIGANVLTFGAGSRLTVL.

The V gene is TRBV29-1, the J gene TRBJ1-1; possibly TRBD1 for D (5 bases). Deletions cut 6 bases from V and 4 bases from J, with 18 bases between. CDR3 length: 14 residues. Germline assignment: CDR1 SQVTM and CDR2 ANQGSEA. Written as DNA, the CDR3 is TGCAGCGTGAGAGGGCAGCCCGGGGGCACTGAAGCTTTCTTT. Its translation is CSVRGQPGGTEAFF.

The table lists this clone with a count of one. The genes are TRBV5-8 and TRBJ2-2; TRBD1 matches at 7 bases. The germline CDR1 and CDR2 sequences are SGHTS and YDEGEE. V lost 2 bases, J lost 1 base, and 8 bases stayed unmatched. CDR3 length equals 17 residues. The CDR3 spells CASSFTGESWNTGELFF. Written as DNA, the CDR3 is TGTGCCAGCAGCTTTACAGGGGAGTCTTGGAACACCGGGGAGCTGTTTTTT. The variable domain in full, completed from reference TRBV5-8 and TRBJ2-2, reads EAGVTQSPTHLIKTRGQQATLRCSPISGHTSVYWYQQALGLGLQFLLWYDEGEERNRGNFPPRFSGRQFPNYSSELNVNALELEDSALYLCASSFTGESWNTGELFFGEGSRLTVL.

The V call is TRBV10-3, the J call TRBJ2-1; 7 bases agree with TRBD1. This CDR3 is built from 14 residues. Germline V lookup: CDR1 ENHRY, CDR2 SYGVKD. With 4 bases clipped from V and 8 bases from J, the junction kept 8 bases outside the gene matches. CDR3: CAISGPGQLYEQFF. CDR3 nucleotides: TGTGCCATCAGTGGACCGGGACAGTTATATGAGCAGTTCTTC.